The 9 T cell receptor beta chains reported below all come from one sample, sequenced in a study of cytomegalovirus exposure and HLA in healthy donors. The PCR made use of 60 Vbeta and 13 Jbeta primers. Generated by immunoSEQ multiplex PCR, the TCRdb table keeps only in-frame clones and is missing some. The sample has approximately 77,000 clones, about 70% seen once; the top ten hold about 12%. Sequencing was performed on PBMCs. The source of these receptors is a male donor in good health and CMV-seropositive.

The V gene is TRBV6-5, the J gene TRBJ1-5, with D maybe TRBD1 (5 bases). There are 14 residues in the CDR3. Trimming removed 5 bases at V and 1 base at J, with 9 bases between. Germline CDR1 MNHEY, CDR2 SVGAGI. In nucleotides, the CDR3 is TGTGCCAGCAGTCTCCGACAGAGCAATCAGCCCCAGCATTTT. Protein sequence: CASSLRQSNQPQHF.

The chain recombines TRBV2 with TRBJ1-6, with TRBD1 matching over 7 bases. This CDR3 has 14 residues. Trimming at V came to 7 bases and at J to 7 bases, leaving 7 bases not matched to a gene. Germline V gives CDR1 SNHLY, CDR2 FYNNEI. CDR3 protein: CASTPGQLNSPLHF. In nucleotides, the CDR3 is TGTGCCAGCACCCCGGGACAGTTGAATTCACCCCTCCACTTT.

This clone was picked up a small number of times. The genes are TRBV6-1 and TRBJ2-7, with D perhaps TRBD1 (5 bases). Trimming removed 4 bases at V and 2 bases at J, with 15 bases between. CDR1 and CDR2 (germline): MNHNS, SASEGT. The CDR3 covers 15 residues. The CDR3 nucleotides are TGTGCCAGCAGTGTTGGCAGGGCAATAACCTACGAGCAGTACTTC. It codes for CASSVGRAITYEQYF.

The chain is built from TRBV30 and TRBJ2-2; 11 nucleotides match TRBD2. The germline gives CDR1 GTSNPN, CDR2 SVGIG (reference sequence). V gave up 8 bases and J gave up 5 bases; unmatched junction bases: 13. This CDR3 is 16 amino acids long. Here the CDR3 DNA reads TGTGCCCAGTCTTTAGCGGGAGGGCCGAGGACCGGGGAGCTGTTTTTT. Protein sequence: CAQSLAGGPRTGELFF.

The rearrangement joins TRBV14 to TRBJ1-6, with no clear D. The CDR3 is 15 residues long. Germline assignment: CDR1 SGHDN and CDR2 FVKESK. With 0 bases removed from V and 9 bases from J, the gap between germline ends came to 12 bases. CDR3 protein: CASSQEAVRSSPLHF. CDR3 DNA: TGTGCCAGCAGCCAAGAGGCGGTGCGCTCTTCACCCCTCCACTTT.

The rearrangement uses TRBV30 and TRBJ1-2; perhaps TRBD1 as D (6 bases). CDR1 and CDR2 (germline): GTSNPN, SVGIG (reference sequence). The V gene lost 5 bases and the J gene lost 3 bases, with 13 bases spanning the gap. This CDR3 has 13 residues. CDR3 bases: TGTGCCTGGGAGGGGGGGCTCGACTATGGCTACACCTTC. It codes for CAWEGGLDYGYTF.

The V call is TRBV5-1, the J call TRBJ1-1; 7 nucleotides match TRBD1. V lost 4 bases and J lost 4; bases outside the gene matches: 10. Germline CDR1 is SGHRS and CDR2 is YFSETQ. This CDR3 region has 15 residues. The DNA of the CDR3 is TGCGCCAGCAGCCGCCAGGGGGGTCAGGCCACTGAAGCTTTCTTT. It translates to CASSRQGGQATEAFF.

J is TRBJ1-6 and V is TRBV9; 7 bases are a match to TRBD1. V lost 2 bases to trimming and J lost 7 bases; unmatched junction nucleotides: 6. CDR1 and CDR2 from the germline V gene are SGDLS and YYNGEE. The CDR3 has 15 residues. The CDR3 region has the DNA TGTGCCAGCAGCGTCACCGAGACAGGGAATTCACCCCTCCACTTT. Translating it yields CASSVTETGNSPLHF.

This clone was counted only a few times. CDR3 sequence reads: CASSLAARTDTQYF. Written as DNA, the CDR3 is TGTGCCAGCAGCTTAGCGGCCCGCACAGATACGCAGTATTTT. The J gene is TRBJ2-3, the V gene TRBV7-2; D gene unclear. The CDR3 runs 14 residues. The V gene lost 0 bases and the J gene lost 1 base, with 5 bases spanning the gap. Per germline, CDR1 SGHTA and CDR2 FQGNSA. The complete variable domain, with remaining parts taken from reference TRBV7-2 and TRBJ2-3, reads GAGVSQSPSNKVTEKGKDVELRCDPISGHTALYWYRQSLGQGLEFLIYFQGNSAPDKSGLPSDRFSAERTGGSVSTLTIQRTQQEDSAVYLCASSLAARTDTQYFGPGTRLTVL.